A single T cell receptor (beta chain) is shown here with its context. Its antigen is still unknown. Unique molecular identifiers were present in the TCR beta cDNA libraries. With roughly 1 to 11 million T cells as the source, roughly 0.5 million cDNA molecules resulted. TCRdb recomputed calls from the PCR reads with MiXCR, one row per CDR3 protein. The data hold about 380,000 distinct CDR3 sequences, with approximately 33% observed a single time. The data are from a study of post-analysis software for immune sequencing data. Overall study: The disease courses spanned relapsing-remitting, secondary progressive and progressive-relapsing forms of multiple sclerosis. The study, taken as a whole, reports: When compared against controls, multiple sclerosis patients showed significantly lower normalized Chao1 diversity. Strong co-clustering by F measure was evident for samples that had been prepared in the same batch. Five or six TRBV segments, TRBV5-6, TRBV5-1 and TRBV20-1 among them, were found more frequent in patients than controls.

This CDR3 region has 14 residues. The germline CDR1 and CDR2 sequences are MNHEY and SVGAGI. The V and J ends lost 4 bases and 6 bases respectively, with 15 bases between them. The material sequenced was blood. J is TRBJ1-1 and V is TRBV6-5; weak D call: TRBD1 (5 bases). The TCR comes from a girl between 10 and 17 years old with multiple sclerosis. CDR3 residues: CASSFTQGAPEAFF. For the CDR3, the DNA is TGTGCCAGCAGTTTCACCCAGGGCGCCCCTGAAGCTTTCTTT.